This is a list of T cell receptor beta chains from one sample in a study of blood T cell repertoires in COVID-19. TCRdb's copy holds only in-frame clones and misses some; the assay was immunoSEQ multiplex PCR. The table lists roughly 260,000 clones, 91% of them singletons, with just over 2.5% in the top ten. The sequencing sample was made of peripheral blood. The receptor source for this set is a person aged 18-30 years with COVID-19, enrolled during active disease. Each CDR3 is given with its conserved first and last residue. Fields, in order: V gene, CDR3 protein.

>TRBV3-1/TRBV3-2
CASSRGPNEQYF
>TRBV9
CASSVGGETYEQYF
>TRBV7-9
CASSPRAGGIEQYF
>TRBV29-1
CSVEAGGAYTQYF
>TRBV7-2
CASNQRQDYEQYF
>TRBV10-3
CAISESTGAPLHF
>TRBV27
CASRAGGTYYGYTF
>TRBV27
CASSFRESNSPLHF
>TRBV5-1
CASGQVGDTQYF
>TRBV6-2/TRBV6-3
CASSVSVRAPNEQFF
>TRBV27
CATTRTGLNTGELFF
>TRBV11-2
CASSLGTSGYNEQFF
>TRBV10-3
CAIEAGQAGEEQYF
>TRBV11-2
CASSLDRVRGSEAFF
>TRBV10-3
CAISESPTGSDYGYTF
>TRBV27
CASSLYGRAGTDTQYF
>TRBV7-2
CASSPRTSGIETQYF
>TRBV2
CASTSLAFTDTQYF
>TRBV3-1/TRBV3-2
CASSHRGQKDTQYF
>TRBV2
CASSEITEAFF
>TRBV5-6
CASSAGGSYEQYF
>TRBV30
CAWSQGGEKLFF
>TRBV11-2
CASSLARGTNEKLFF
>TRBV2
CASSLGQGREAFF
>TRBV24-1
CATSSDRVTDTQYF
>TRBV5-6
CASSLGTSGTGELFF
>TRBV27
CASSPGLAGGPVAEQFF
>TRBV5-1
CASSQTSGNYNEQFF
>TRBV12-3/TRBV12-4
CASSPGQGDEQFF
>TRBV7-9
CASSTSRSGELFF
>TRBV5-5
CASSLVGVGTGTDEQFF
>TRBV7-8
CASSPGGHEKLFF
>TRBV4-1
CASAPAAGNTIYF
>TRBV18
CASSPAGQNTEAFF
>TRBV12-3/TRBV12-4
CASSFGGPNEQFF
>TRBV5-4
CASSLRVSQETQYF
>TRBV6-5
CASSPIAGTEAFF
>TRBV27
CASRQYSNQPQHF
>TRBV21-1
CASSYLETSGSTDTQYF
>TRBV6-5
CASSRTGYEQYF